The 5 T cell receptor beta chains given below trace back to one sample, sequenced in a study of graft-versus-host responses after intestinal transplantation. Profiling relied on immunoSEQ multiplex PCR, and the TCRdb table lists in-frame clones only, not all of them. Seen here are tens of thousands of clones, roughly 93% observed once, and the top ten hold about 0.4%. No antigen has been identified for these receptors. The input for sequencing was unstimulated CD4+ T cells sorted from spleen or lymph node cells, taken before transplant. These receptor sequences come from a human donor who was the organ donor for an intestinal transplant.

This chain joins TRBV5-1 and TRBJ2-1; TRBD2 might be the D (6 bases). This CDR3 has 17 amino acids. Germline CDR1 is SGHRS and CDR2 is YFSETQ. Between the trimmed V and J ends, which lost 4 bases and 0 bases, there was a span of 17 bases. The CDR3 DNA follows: TGCGCCAGCAGCCCTCCCCTGGCGGGGAGCTCCTACAATGAGCAGTTCTTC. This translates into CASSPPLAGSSYNEQFF. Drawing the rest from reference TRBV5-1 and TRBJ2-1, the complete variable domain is KAGVTQTPRYLIKTRGQQVTLSCSPISGHRSVSWYQQTPGQGLQFLFEYFSETQRNKGNFPGRFSGRQFSNSRSEMNVSTLELGDSALYLCASSPPLAGSSYNEQFFGPGTRLTVL.

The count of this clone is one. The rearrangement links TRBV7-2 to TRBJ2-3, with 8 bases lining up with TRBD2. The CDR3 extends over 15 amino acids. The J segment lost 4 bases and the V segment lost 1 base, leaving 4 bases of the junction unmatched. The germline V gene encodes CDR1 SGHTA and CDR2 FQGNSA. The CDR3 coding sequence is TGTGCCAGCAGCTTAGATAGCGGGGATGCAGATACGCAGTATTTT. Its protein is CASSLDSGDADTQYF. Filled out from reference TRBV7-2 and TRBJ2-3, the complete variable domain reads GAGVSQSPSNKVTEKGKDVELRCDPISGHTALYWYRQSLGQGLEFLIYFQGNSAPDKSGLPSDRFSAERTGGSVSTLTIQRTQQEDSAVYLCASSLDSGDADTQYFGPGTRLTVL.

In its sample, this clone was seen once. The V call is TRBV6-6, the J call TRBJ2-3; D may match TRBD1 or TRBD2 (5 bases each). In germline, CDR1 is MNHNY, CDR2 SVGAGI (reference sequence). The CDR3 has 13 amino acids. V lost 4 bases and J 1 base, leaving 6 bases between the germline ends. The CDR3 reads CASSWDGTDTQYF. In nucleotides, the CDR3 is TGTGCCAGCAGTTGGGACGGCACAGATACGCAGTATTTT.

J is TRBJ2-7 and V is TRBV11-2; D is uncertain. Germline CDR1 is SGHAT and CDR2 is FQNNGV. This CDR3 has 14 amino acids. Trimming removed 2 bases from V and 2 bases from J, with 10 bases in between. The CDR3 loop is CASSLNAGAYEQYF. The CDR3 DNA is TGTGCCAGCAGCTTAAATGCAGGAGCCTACGAGCAGTACTTC.

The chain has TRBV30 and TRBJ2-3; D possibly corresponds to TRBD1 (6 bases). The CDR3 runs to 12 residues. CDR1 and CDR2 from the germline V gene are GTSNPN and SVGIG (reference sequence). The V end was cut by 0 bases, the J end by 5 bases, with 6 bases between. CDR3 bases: TGTGCCTGGAGTGTAGGGGGAGATACGCAGTATTTT. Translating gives CAWSVGGDTQYF.